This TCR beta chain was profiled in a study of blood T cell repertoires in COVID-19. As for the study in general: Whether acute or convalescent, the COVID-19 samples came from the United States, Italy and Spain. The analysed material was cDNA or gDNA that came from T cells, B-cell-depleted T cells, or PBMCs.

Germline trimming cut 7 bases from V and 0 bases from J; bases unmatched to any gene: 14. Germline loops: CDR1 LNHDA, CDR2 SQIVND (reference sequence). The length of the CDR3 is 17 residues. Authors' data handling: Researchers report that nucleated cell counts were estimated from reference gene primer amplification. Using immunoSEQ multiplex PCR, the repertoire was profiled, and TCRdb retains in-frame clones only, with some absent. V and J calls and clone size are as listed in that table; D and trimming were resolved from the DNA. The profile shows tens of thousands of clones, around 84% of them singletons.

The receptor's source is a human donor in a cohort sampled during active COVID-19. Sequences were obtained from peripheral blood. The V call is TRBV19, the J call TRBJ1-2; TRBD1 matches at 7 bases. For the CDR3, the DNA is TGTGCCAGTATCGGATGGGACAGCCCCGCTCCTAACTATGGCTACACCTTC. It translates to CASIGWDSPAPNYGYTF.